The present entry profiles one T cell receptor beta chain with its context. Its antigen is unknown. Naive CD45RA+ and memory CD45RA-negative subsets were split from CD4+ cells. This sample stems from a study of shared clonotypes between healthy human individuals. Study results and caveats: Between several donors, naive CD4 clonotypes were shared at a level of about 5%. The researchers took only blood, and tissue repertoires probably look different.

Per the authors' pipeline: ImmunoSEQ output held junction-only sequences without quality scores, so filtering differed. Sequencing was performed with immunoSEQ multiplex PCR; in TCRdb, only in-frame clones are kept and a portion is missing. V and J calls and clone size are as listed in that table; D and trimming were resolved from the DNA. The sample consists of about 530,000 clones, 90% to 97% of them appearing once. The sample was naive CD4+ T cells sorted from blood. Sample subset: CD45RA+ positively selected. This TCR was sampled from a woman in her 30s in good health.

In DNA form, the CDR3 reads TGTGCCAGCAGTTTGGTGGGGGCAATGACAGATACGCAGTATTTT. It specifies CASSLVGAMTDTQYF. J is TRBJ2-3 and V is TRBV27, with D perhaps matching TRBD1 (6 bases). The germline V gene encodes CDR1 MNHEY and CDR2 SMNVEV (reference sequence). V was cut by 3 bases and J by 3 bases, with 13 bases left in between. The CDR3 has 15 amino acids.